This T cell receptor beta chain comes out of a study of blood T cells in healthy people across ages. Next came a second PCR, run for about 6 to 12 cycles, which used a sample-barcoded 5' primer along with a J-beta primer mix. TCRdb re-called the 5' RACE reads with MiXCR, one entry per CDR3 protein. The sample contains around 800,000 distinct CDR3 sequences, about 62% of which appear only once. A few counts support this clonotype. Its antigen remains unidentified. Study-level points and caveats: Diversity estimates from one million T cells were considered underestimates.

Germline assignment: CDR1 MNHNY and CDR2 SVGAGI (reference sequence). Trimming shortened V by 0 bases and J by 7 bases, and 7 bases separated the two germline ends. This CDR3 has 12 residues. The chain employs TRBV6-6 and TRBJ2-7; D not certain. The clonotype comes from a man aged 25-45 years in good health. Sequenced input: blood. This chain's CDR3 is CASSYSRVEQYF. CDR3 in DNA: TGTGCCAGCAGTTACTCACGGGTTGAGCAGTACTTC.